This section outlines one T cell receptor beta chain sequence together with its context. Its target is unknown. The data belong to a study of cytomegalovirus exposure and HLA in healthy donors. Study outcomes and limitations: V- and J-gene trimming of TCR beta was linked (in a later analysis) to a missense DCLRE1C variant. At a 0.05 false discovery rate, a later analysis found around 15,000 TCR beta sequences to be associated with HLA alleles. The HLA-A and HLA-B alleles of most subjects were reportedly predicted accurately from TCR beta sequences.

This CDR3 contains 16 residues. Germline V gene sequence: CDR1 LGHNA, CDR2 YSLEER. The V and J ends lost 0 bases and 8 bases respectively, with 19 bases between them. The PCR made use of 60 Vbeta and 13 Jbeta primers. Authors' methods: Unique TCR beta chains totaled roughly 80 million in a later count, with 8.5 million to 12 million of them shared. TCRdb keeps only in-frame clones here, not all; method: immunoSEQ multiplex PCR. The V and J calls and clone size were taken over from that table, and D and trimming were inferred from the DNA. This sample carries fewer than 150,000 clones, around 82% of them seen once, and the ten largest clones take under 7.5%.

Sequenced: PBMCs. The chain combines TRBV4-3 with TRBJ1-2; D may be TRBD1 (6 bases). The TCR comes from a man between 40 and 49 years old in good health and CMV-seropositive. This chain's CDR3 is CASSQEMLQGSLGYTF. The CDR3 region has the DNA TGCGCCAGCAGCCAAGAAATGTTACAGGGTTCCTTGGGCTACACCTTC.